This T cell receptor beta chain was observed in a study of T cell repertoires in cytomegalovirus infection. Study in general: Carrying CMV and the relevant HLA type showed in public TCR beta signatures. Study-level results: Cumulative frequency of public TCR beta families picked out carriers of CMV plus the relevant HLA. The ex vivo response showed dominance by HLA-C-restricted CMV-specific TCR beta clonotypes.

TCRdb reanalysed the reads using MiXCR and keeps one entry per CDR3 protein. There are about 98,000 distinct CDR3 sequences in the sample; 15% to 20% occur only once, and around 8.5% lies in the top ten. Turning to this clonotype: Its antigen is as yet unknown.

CDR1 and CDR2 (germline): SGHTA, FQGTGA. This CDR3 spans 14 amino acids. The ends were cut back, 5 bases at V and 3 bases at J, with 14 bases in the middle. The sequence derives from a human donor in good health (CMV status not recorded). Some clones in this sample may be carry-over from other donors' samples. Sequenced material: PBMCs. The V and J genes are TRBV7-3 and TRBJ2-7, with D perhaps matching TRBD2 (6 bases). The CDR3 DNA reads TGTGCCAGCAGCCTCGGCGGAGGGAACTACGAGCAGTACTTC. Its translation is CASSLGGGNYEQYF.